The 21 T cell receptor beta chains listed next were all sequenced from one sample in a study of patients and donors after allogeneic stem cell transplantation. TCRdb fed the RT-PCR reads into MiXCR, producing one record per CDR3 protein. This table holds 900,000 to 1,000,000 distinct CDR3 sequences, about a sixth found once. The sequencing input was blood, either unsorted or a sorted T cell fraction (not recorded which). These receptors originate from a human donor who was either an allogeneic HSCT recipient or a stem cell or donor lymphocyte infusion donor (not recorded which). It is not recorded whose cells these are; they may come from a transplant donor.

The chain carries TRBV5-1 and TRBJ2-7; TRBD1 might be the D (5 bases). CDR1 is SGHRS, CDR2 YFSETQ, per germline. The CDR3 is 13 residues long. Trimming cost V 2 bases and J 2 bases, with 8 bases left between them. CDR3 protein: CASSFDSTYEQYF. CDR3 sequence (DNA): TGCGCCAGCAGCTTTGACAGCACCTACGAGCAGTACTTC.

This clonotype has more than one count but fewer than ten. V gene TRBV27 combines with J gene TRBJ2-7; no clear D gene. The CDR3 totals 15 residues. The V gene's germline CDR1 is MNHEY and CDR2 SMNVEV (reference sequence). Trimming shortened V by 0 bases and J by 6 bases, and 15 bases separated the two germline ends. CDR3 protein: CASSLSGAGSLEQYF. In nucleotides, the CDR3 is TGTGCCAGCAGTTTATCGGGTGCAGGTTCTCTCGAGCAGTACTTC.

CDR3 region: CASTSSGYEQYF. For the CDR3, the DNA is TGCGCCAGCACTTCTAGCGGCTACGAGCAGTACTTC. J is TRBJ2-7 and V is TRBV10-2, with TRBD2 matching 7 bases. The trim removed 7 bases at V and 3 bases at J, leaving 3 bases unmatched. The CDR3 runs to 12 residues. The germline V gene has CDR1 WSHSY and CDR2 SAAADI.

This chain uses TRBV21-1 with TRBJ1-6. TRBV21-1 represents a pseudogene. The CDR3 spans 20 residues. The CDR3 sequence is CASSLLLCRPSSSYNSPLHF. The CDR3 DNA reads TGTGCCAGCAGCCTCCTCTTGTGCAGGCCATCGAGCTCCTATAATTCACCCCTCCACTTT.

This clonotype was detected only a few times. The CDR3 DNA reads TGTGCCAGCAGCGTAGGAGGGGGACGGCTTGCTTTCTTT. Translated: CASSVGGGRLAFF. The chain recombines TRBV9 with TRBJ1-1, with a weak D call TRBD1 (6 bases). V dropped 0 bases and J dropped 11 bases, with 14 bases sitting between them. The germline gives CDR1 SGDLS, CDR2 YYNGEE. The CDR3 consists of 13 residues.

There are a few counts of this clonotype. This rearrangement joins TRBV9 to TRBJ2-5; no firm D call. Germline lookup yields CDR1 SGDLS and CDR2 YYNGEE. Between the trimmed V and J ends, which lost 5 bases and 4 bases, there was a span of 12 bases. The CDR3 is 13 residues long. CDR3 amino acids: CASRSMKSETQYF. CDR3 sequence (DNA): TGTGCCAGCAGAAGCATGAAGTCAGAGACCCAGTACTTC.

The gene calls are TRBV11-2 and TRBJ1-1; TRBD1 matches at 8 bases. There are 15 residues in the CDR3. CDR1 and CDR2 (germline): SGHAT, FQNNGV. Trimming took 5 bases from V and 2 from J; bases not matched to a gene: 7. CDR3 residues: CASSKGDRRNTEAFF. As DNA, the CDR3 is TGTGCCAGCAGCAAGGGGGACAGGAGAAACACTGAAGCTTTCTTT.

J is TRBJ1-1 and V is TRBV7-9; the D is unclear. Trimming left V 3 bases short and J 5 bases short, with 13 bases between. The CDR3 is 14 residues long. CDR1 is SEHNR, CDR2 FQNEAQ, per germline (reference sequence). In DNA, the CDR3 is TGTGCCAGCAGCTTCGGCGTGGTTATGACTGAAGCTTTCTTT. Amino acids: CASSFGVVMTEAFF.

This clonotype was counted only a few times. This chain links TRBV7-6 with TRBJ2-7, with 7 bases fitting TRBD1. Germline CDR1 reads SGHVS; CDR2 reads FNYEAQ. The CDR3 is made up of 16 amino acids. The J segment lost 0 bases and the V segment lost 6 bases, leaving 11 bases of the junction unmatched. CDR3 region: CASSPQGRVSSYEQYF. The CDR3 region has the DNA TGTGCCAGCAGTCCACAGGGGCGAGTTAGCTCCTACGAGCAGTACTTC.

Written as DNA, the CDR3 is TGTGCCAGCAGACCACCGGGACAGAAGTCCTACGAGCAGTACTTC. Protein product: CASRPPGQKSYEQYF. This chain joins TRBV27 and TRBJ2-7; 7 bases are a match to TRBD1. J was trimmed by 1 base and V by 6 bases; bases with no gene match: 9. This CDR3 has 15 amino acids. Germline V gene sequence: CDR1 MNHEY, CDR2 SMNVEV (reference sequence).

This clonotype occurred a few times. V usage is TRBV6-1 and J usage is TRBJ2-3; tentatively, D is TRBD2 (7 bases). Germline V gene lookup returns CDR1 MNHNS and CDR2 SASEGT. The CDR3 has 16 amino acids. The CDR3 DNA sequence: TGTGCTTCTAACCTAGGGGGAGGGCCATGGACAGATACGCAGTATTTT. Translated: CASNLGGGPWTDTQYF.

A few counts support this clonotype. The chain uses TRBV12-3 or TRBV12-4 and TRBJ2-7; TRBD2 aligns across 7 bases. The CDR3 length is 14 residues. Losses at the gene ends were 7 bases for V and 2 bases for J; bases not matched to a gene: 8. CDR3 sequence (DNA): TGTGCCAGCAACATGGGGGGGTCCGCCTACGAGCAGTACTTC. Translation: CASNMGGSAYEQYF.

This clonotype was found many times. The chain carries TRBV12-3 or TRBV12-4 and TRBJ1-4; D remains ambiguous. The V and J ends lost 3 bases and 7 bases respectively, with 9 bases between them. The CDR3 is 13 amino acids. CDR3 bases: TGTGCCAGCAGTTTGAGACTCCTTGAAAAACTGTTTTTT. This codes for CASSLRLLEKLFF.

The V call is TRBV2, the J call TRBJ2-5, with D uncertain. Trimming cost V 1 base and J 5 bases, with 5 bases left between them. The germline V gene has CDR1 SNHLY and CDR2 FYNNEI. CDR3 size: 12 residues. The CDR3 region has the DNA TGTGCCAGCAGTGAAGTCTCGGAGACCCAGTACTTC. Its translation: CASSEVSETQYF.

The chain combines TRBV6-5 with TRBJ2-3, with 11 bases identical to TRBD1. The CDR3 is 13 amino acids. V shed 4 bases and J 14 bases; nucleotides not matched to a gene: 8. Germline V CDR1 and CDR2: MNHEY, SVGAGI. CDR3 coding DNA: TGTGCCAGCAGTTCAAATCCCGGGACAGGGGGGTATTTT. This encodes CASSSNPGTGGYF.

This clonotype turned up a few times. This sequence joins TRBV7-8 and TRBJ2-1; no clear D gene. The CDR3 covers 15 residues. Trimming took off 1 base at V and 4 bases at J, with 11 bases between the two ends. CDR1 is SGHVS, CDR2 FQNEAQ, per germline. CDR3 region: CASSLVVVRYNEQFF. The CDR3 DNA follows: TGTGCCAGCAGCTTAGTAGTCGTGCGGTACAATGAGCAGTTCTTC. Full variable domain (remainder filled in from reference TRBV7-8 and TRBJ2-1): GAGVSQSPRYKVAKRGQDVALRCDPISGHVSLFWYQQALGQGPEFLTYFQNEAQLDKSGLPSDRFFAERPEGSVSTLKIQRTQQEDSAVYLCASSLVVVRYNEQFFGPGTRLTVL.

The chain combines TRBV29-1 with TRBJ1-5; TRBD1 matches 9 bases. The CDR3 loop spans 14 amino acids. Trimming removed 6 bases from V and 7 bases from J; junction bases left unmatched: 10. From germline, CDR1 is SQVTM and CDR2 ANQGSEA. CDR3 loop: CSVAAGTGYQPQHF. As DNA, the CDR3 is TGCAGCGTGGCCGCCGGGACAGGGTACCAGCCCCAGCATTTT.

This clonotype showed up just a few times. V and J are TRBV5-1 and TRBJ2-7; D remains ambiguous. Looked up from germline, CDR1 is SGHRS and CDR2 is YFSETQ. Deletions cut 4 bases from V and 4 bases from J, with 21 bases between. The CDR3 is 16 residues long. CDR3 amino acids: CASSRTPGPLSYEQYF. The CDR3 DNA is TGCGCCAGCAGCAGGACCCCCGGGCCCCTCTCATACGAGCAGTACTTC. Complete variable domain (other parts from reference TRBV5-1 and TRBJ2-7): KAGVTQTPRYLIKTRGQQVTLSCSPISGHRSVSWYQQTPGQGLQFLFEYFSETQRNKGNFPGRFSGRQFSNSRSEMNVSTLELGDSALYLCASSRTPGPLSYEQYFGPGTRLTVT.

The chain has TRBV20-1 and TRBJ2-1; maybe TRBD2 (5 bases). Germline CDR1 is DFQATT and CDR2 is SNEGSKA (reference sequence). This CDR3 contains 16 residues. V was cut by 6 bases and J by 3 bases, with 21 bases left in between. The DNA of the CDR3 is TGCAGTGCCGATCCCCAGGACTTCTCATTCTACAATGAGCAGTTCTTC. Protein: CSADPQDFSFYNEQFF.

This chain uses TRBV15 with TRBJ2-1; D is perhaps TRBD1 or TRBD2 (6 bases each). The CDR3 sequence is 16 residues long. Germline values: CDR1 LNHNV, CDR2 YYDKDF (reference sequence). Deletions cut 0 bases from V and 4 bases from J, with 13 bases between. The CDR3 protein is CATSRDATGRYNEQFF. CDR3 nucleotide sequence: TGTGCCACCAGCAGAGATGCCACAGGGAGGTACAATGAGCAGTTCTTC.

This clonotype was detected only a few times. The chain has TRBV2 and TRBJ1-1, with a tentative D call TRBD1 (5 bases). The V and J ends lost 6 bases and 1 base respectively, with 12 bases between them. The CDR3 is 14 amino acids. CDR1 is SNHLY, CDR2 FYNNEI, per germline. CDR3 in DNA: TGTGCCAGCAGAGACTTTGGGGCGAACACTGAAGCTTTCTTT. Translation: CASRDFGANTEAFF.